This T cell receptor beta chain was documented in a study of blood T cell repertoires in COVID-19. As for the study in general: From the United States, Italy and Spain came samples of acute and convalescent COVID-19. T cells, B-cell-depleted T cells, or PBMCs supplied cDNA or gDNA.

The CDR3 covers 15 residues. Trimming cost V 4 bases and J 6 bases, with 16 bases left between them. Germline-derived CDR1 and CDR2 are SGHNT and YYREEE (reference sequence). Patients from Seattle were sampled longitudinally, starting during active infection. Per the original data handling: Using reference gene primer amplification, nucleated cell counts were estimated. The table came from immunoSEQ multiplex PCR; TCRdb's copy has only in-frame clones and leaves some out. V and J calls plus clone size are reproduced from that table; the DNA served to infer D and trimming. The table shows fewer than 200,000 clones, with roughly four fifths occurring only once.

The sample consisted of peripheral blood. The source of this sequence is a woman aged 70-85 years with COVID-19, enrolled during active disease. V usage is TRBV5-4 and J usage is TRBJ1-4, with a weak D call TRBD1 (5 bases). CDR3 region: CASSVEGRAHEKLFF. The CDR3 DNA is TGTGCCAGCAGCGTGGAGGGCAGGGCCCATGAAAAACTGTTTTTT.